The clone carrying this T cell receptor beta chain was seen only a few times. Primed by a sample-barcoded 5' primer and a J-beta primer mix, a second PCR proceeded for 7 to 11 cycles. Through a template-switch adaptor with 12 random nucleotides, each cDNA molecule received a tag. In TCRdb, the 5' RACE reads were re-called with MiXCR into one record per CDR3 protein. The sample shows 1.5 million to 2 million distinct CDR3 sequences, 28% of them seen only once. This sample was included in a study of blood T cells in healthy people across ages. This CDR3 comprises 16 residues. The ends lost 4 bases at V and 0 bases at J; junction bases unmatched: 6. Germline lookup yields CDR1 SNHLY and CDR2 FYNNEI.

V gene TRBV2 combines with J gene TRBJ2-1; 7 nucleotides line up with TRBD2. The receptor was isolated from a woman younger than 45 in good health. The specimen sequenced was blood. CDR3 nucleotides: TGTGCCAGCAGTGCCCAGACTAGCAGCTCCTACAATGAGCAGTTCTTC. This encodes CASSAQTSSSYNEQFF.